A selection of T cell receptor beta chains follows, all from one sample in a study of cytomegalovirus exposure and HLA in healthy donors. Only in-frame clones appear in the TCRdb table, and some are missing; sequencing was by immunoSEQ multiplex PCR. In the table there are about 140,000 clones, approximately 8.9% of which are singletons. Sequenced: PBMCs. These receptors were obtained from a woman in her thirties or forties in good health and CMV-seropositive. Each CDR3 is given without its conserved first and last residue. Clone size is not always given. Where it is, it says once, few, many or a class for expanded clones.

CDR3 length	clone size	J gene	V gene	CDR3 protein
13	NA	TRBJ2-7	TRBV27	ASSPLDRFSYEQY
12	few	TRBJ2-1	TRBV6-5	ASSPPGSYNEQF
13	NA	TRBJ2-1	TRBV5-1	ASSATGGTYNEQF
13	few	TRBJ1-6	TRBV2	ASRLSEGPNSPLH
13	NA	TRBJ2-5	TRBV5-4	ASSLIAGGQETQY
12	few	TRBJ2-1	TRBV5-6	ASSLALAGGEQF
15	few	TRBJ1-4	TRBV19	ASSIRRQFTTNEKLF
11	NA	TRBJ2-5	TRBV5-4	ASSLEGGETQY
18	NA	TRBJ2-1	TRBV7-6	ASSLVSSGGNPSSYNEQF
13	few	TRBJ2-5	TRBV19	ATQLTGTGRETQY
11	NA	TRBJ2-1	TRBV2	ASSGGRVNEQF
12	NA	TRBJ2-7	TRBV6-1	ASSGTGSSYEQY